These T cell receptor beta chains were read from a single sample in a study of blood T cell repertoires in COVID-19. Clones were sequenced by immunoSEQ multiplex PCR, and TCRdb holds only the in-frame ones, with some missing. The profile shows 250,000 to 350,000 clones, approximately 90% of them singletons. Input material: peripheral blood. The receptors come from a woman in her twenties or thirties with active or convalescent COVID-19. The CDR3 runs from the conserved cysteine through the conserved F or W. A D gene is named only where the DNA matches it firmly. Clone size appears in some rows only: once, few, many, or a class for an expanded clone.

TRBJ2-1,TRBV9,15,TRBD1,once,TGTGCCAGCAGCGTAGCAACGGGACAGTACAATGAGCAGTTCTTC,CASSVATGQYNEQFF
TRBJ1-6,TRBV7-2,15,TRBD1,NA,TGTGCCAGCACTGTGACAGGGGCCCCTAATTCACCCCTCCACTTT,CASTVTGAPNSPLHF
TRBJ2-1,TRBV18,15,TRBD2,once,TGTGCCAGCTCCCAAAGCGGGGGCTCCTACAATGAGCAGTTCTTC,CASSQSGGSYNEQFF
TRBJ1-5,TRBV10-3,14,NA,NA,TGTGCCATCAGTGGCGACAGTGAGAATCAGCCCCAGCATTTT,CAISGDSENQPQHF
TRBJ1-2,TRBV5-4,14,NA,NA,TGTGCCAGCAGCCCAGGGACATCAAACTATGGCTACACCTTC,CASSPGTSNYGYTF
TRBJ2-1,TRBV4-2,16,TRBD2,NA,TGTGCCAGCAGCCAAGCCCCGGGACTACCCTACAATGAGCAGTTCTTC,CASSQAPGLPYNEQFF
TRBJ1-1,TRBV19,13,TRBD1,NA,TGTGCCAGTAAAAGGGGGCCGAACACTGAAGCTTTCTTT,CASKRGPNTEAFF
TRBJ2-1,TRBV9,12,TRBD2,NA,TGTGCCAGCAGCGTAGTGCGGGGGGAGCAGTTCTTC,CASSVVRGEQFF
TRBJ2-6,TRBV20-1,11,NA,few,TGCAGTGCGCGGTCGGCCAACGTCCTGACTTTC,CSARSANVLTF
TRBJ2-3,TRBV5-1,14,TRBD1,once,TGCGCCAGCAGCTCAGTTCCGGGACAGGATACGCAGTATTTT,CASSSVPGQDTQYF
TRBJ2-5,TRBV5-1,14,NA,NA,TGCGCCAGCAGCTTCAGAGGGGGGGAAGAGACCCAGTACTTC,CASSFRGGEETQYF
TRBJ1-2,TRBV30,15,TRBD1,NA,TGTGCCTGGGTCGGGGACAGACTCTCTAACTATGGCTACACCTTC,CAWVGDRLSNYGYTF
TRBJ1-2,TRBV7-2,15,NA,NA,TGTGCCAGCAGCTTAAGCGGGGGTTTCGGCTATGGCTACACCTTC,CASSLSGGFGYGYTF
TRBJ2-7,TRBV4-1,15,TRBD2,NA,TGCGCCAGCAGCCAAGCGGCGGGGGTCTTCTACGAGCAGTACTTC,CASSQAAGVFYEQYF
TRBJ1-1,TRBV3-1/TRBV3-2,15,NA,NA,TGTGCCAGCAGCCCTGGACAGCTTGGTAACACTGAAGCTTTCTTT,CASSPGQLGNTEAFF
TRBJ1-1,TRBV30,12,NA,NA,TGTGCCTGGAGTGGGTACAGGGCTGAAGCTTTCTTT,CAWSGYRAEAFF
TRBJ1-2,TRBV7-3,15,TRBD1,few,TGTGCCAGCAGCTTAATAGGGGGCTGGAACTATGGCTACACCTTC,CASSLIGGWNYGYTF
TRBJ2-7,TRBV4-2,15,NA,NA,TGTGCCAGCAGCCAATCGACAGGGACTTCCTACGAGCAGTACTTC,CASSQSTGTSYEQYF
TRBJ1-1,TRBV28,17,NA,NA,TGTGCCAGCATCTCACCTTCCCCAGGGATTGTGAACACTGAAGCTTTCTTT,CASISPSPGIVNTEAFF
TRBJ2-1,TRBV10-3,15,NA,NA,TGTGCCATCAGTGAGGGGACAAAAGGTGGGAATGAGCAGTTCTTC,CAISEGTKGGNEQFF
TRBJ2-1,TRBV19,18,TRBD2,NA,TGTGCCAGTAGTCCCCGGGTGGTAGCGGGGGGGCCCTACAATGAGCAGTTCTTC,CASSPRVVAGGPYNEQFF
TRBJ1-5,TRBV19,15,TRBD1,NA,TGTGCCAGTAGTCCGGGACAGGGGCGGGGGCAGCCCCAGCATTTT,CASSPGQGRGQPQHF
TRBJ2-7,TRBV29-1,13,NA,NA,TGCAGCGTTGAGATGGCAGGTACCTACGAGCAGTACTTC,CSVEMAGTYEQYF
TRBJ1-3,TRBV5-1,15,NA,once,TGCGCCAGCAGCTTGGAAGGGGGAAAGGGAAACACCATATATTTT,CASSLEGGKGNTIYF
TRBJ1-1,TRBV7-2,15,NA,NA,TGTGCCAGCAGCTTATTGGGCGCCCGATTGGCTGAAGCTTTCTTT,CASSLLGARLAEAFF
TRBJ2-2,TRBV29-1,13,TRBD1,NA,TGCAGCGCCGGGACAGGGGGCACCGGGGAGCTGTTTTTT,CSAGTGGTGELFF